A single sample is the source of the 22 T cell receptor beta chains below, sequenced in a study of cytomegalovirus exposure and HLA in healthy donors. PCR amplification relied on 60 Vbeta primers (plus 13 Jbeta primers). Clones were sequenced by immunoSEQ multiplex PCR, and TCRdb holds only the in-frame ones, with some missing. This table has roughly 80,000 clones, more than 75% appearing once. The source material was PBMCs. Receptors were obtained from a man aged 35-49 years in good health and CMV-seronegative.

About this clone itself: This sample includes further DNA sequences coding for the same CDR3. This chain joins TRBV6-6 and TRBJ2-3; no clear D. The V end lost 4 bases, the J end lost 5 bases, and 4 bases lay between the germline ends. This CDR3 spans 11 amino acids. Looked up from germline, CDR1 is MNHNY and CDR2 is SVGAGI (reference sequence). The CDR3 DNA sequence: TGTGCCAGCAGTTCTAAAGATACGCAGTATTTT. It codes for CASSSKDTQYF.

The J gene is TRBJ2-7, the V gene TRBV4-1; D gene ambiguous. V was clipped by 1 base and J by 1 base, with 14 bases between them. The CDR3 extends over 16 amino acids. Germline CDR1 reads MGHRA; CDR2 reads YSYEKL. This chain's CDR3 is CASSQVESRISYEQYF. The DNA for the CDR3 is TGCGCCAGCAGCCAAGTAGAGTCCCGTATATCCTACGAGCAGTACTTC.

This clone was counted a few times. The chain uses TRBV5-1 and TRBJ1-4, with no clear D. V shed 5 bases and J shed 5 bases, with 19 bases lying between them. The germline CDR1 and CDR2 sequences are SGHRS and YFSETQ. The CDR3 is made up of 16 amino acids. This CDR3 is CASREVTAQSNEKLFF. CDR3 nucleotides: TGCGCCAGCAGGGAGGTGACGGCCCAGAGCAATGAAAAACTGTTTTTT.

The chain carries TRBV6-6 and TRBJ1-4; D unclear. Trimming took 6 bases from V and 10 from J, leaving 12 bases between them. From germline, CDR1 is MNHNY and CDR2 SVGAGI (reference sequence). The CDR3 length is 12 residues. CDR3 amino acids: CASRPGSGKLFF. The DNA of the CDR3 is TGTGCCAGCAGGCCCGGGTCTGGAAAACTGTTTTTT.

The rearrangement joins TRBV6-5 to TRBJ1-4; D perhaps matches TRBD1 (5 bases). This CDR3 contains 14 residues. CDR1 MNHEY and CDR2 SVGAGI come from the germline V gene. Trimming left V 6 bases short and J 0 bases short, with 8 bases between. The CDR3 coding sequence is TGTGCCAGCAGGCTGACAGCAACTAATGAAAAACTGTTTTTT. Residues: CASRLTATNEKLFF.

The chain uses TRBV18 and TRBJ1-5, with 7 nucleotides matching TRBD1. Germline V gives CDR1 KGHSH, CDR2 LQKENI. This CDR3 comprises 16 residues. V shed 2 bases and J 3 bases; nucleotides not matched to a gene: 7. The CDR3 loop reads CASSPFGTASNQPQHF. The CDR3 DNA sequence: TGTGCCAGCTCACCATTTGGGACAGCTTCCAATCAGCCCCAGCATTTT.

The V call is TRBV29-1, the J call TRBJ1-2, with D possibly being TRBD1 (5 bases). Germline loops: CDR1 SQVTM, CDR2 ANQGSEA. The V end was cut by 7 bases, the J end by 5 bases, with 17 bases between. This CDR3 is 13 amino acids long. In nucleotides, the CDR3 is TGCAGCGCATTCCTAGGGGCCGGGTATGGCTACACCTTC. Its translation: CSAFLGAGYGYTF.

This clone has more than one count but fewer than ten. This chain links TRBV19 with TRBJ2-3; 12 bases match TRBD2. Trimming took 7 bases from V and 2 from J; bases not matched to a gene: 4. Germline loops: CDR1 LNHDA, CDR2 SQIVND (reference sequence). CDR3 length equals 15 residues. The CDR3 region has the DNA TGTGCCAGTATGGCTAGCGGGGGGGTCACAGATACGCAGTATTTT. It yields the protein CASMASGGVTDTQYF.

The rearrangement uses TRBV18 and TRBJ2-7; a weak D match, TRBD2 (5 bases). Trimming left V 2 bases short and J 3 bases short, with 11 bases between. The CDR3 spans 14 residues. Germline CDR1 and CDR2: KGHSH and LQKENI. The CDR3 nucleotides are TGTGCCAGCTCACCAGGTAGCGCCGGCTACGAGCAGTACTTC. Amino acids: CASSPGSAGYEQYF.

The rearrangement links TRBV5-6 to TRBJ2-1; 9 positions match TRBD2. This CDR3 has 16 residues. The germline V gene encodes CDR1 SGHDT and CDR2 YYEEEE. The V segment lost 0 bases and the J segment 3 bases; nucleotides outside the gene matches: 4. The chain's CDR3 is CASSLAVRGGYNEQFF. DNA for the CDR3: TGTGCCAGCAGCTTGGCCGTGCGGGGGGGCTACAATGAGCAGTTCTTC.

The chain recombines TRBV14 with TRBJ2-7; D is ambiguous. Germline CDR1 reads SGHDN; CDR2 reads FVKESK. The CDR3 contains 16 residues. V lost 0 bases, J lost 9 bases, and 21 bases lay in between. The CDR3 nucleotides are TGTGCCAGCAGCCAAGAGGGCCAGCCCTTTTTTTGCCGGCAGTACTTC. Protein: CASSQEGQPFFCRQYF.

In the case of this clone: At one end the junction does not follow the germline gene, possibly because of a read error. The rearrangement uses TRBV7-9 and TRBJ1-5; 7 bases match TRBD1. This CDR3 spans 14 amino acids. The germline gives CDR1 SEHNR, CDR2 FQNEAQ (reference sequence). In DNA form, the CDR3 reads TGTTCCAGCAGCTTAACAGGGGTACTTCAGCCCCAGCATTTT. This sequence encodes CSSSLTGVLQPQHF.

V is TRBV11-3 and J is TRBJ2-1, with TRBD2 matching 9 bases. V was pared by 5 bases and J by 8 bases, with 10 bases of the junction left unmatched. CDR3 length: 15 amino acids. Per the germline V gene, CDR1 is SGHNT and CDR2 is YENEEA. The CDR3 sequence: CASSAVAGGRDEQFF. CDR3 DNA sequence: TGTGCCAGCAGCGCCGTGGCGGGGGGGAGAGATGAGCAGTTCTTC.

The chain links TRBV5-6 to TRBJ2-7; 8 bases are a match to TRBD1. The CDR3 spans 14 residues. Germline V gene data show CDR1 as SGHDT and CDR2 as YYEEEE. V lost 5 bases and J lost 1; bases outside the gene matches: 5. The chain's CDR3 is CASRYRQGSYEQYF. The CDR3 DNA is TGTGCCAGCAGATACAGACAGGGGTCCTACGAGCAGTACTTC.

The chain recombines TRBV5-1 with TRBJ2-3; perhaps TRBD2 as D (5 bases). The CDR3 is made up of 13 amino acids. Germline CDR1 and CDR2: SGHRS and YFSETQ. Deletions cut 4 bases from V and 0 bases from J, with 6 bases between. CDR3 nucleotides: TGCGCCAGCAGCCGGACTAGCACAGATACGCAGTATTTT. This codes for CASSRTSTDTQYF.

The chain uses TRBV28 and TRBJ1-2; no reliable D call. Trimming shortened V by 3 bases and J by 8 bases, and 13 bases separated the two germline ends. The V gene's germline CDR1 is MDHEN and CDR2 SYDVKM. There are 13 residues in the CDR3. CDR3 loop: CASSLAGVAGYTF. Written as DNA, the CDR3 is TGTGCCAGCAGTTTGGCGGGCGTGGCCGGCTACACCTTC.

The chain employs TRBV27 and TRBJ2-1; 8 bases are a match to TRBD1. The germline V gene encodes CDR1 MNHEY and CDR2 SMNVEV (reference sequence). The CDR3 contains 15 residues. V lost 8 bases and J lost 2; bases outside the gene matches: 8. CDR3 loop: CASAEGQGTYNEQFF. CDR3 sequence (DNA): TGTGCCAGCGCGGAAGGACAGGGAACCTACAATGAGCAGTTCTTC.

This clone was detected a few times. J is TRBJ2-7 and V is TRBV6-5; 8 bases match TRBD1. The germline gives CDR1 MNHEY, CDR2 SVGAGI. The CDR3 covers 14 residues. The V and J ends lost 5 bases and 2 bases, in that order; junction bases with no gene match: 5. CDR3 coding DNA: TGTGCCAGCAGTCTCGGACAGGGAACCTACGAGCAGTACTTC. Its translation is CASSLGQGTYEQYF.

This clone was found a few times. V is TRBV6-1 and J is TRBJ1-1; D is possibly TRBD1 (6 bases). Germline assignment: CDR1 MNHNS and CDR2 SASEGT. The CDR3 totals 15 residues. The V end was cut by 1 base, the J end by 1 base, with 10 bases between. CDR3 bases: TGTGCCAGCAGTGAAGTCGGCAGGGGGAACACTGAAGCTTTCTTT. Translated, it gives CASSEVGRGNTEAFF.

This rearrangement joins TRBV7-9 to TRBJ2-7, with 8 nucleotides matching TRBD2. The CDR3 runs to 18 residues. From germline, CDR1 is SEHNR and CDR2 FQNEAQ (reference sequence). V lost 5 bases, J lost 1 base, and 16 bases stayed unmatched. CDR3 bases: TGTGCCAGCAGCGCTATACGGGGGGGCAATACTAAATCCTACGAGCAGTACTTC. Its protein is CASSAIRGGNTKSYEQYF.

The CDR3 is CASSVGGSSGWETQYF. CDR3 sequence (DNA): TGTGCCAGCAGCGTAGGCGGGTCGAGCGGTTGGGAGACCCAGTACTTC. The chain recombines TRBV9 with TRBJ2-5, with D perhaps matching TRBD2 (5 bases). The V and J ends lost 0 bases and 5 bases respectively, with 17 bases between them. The CDR3 has 16 amino acids. The germline CDR1 and CDR2 sequences are SGDLS and YYNGEE.

In DNA, the CDR3 is TGTGCCAGCAGTTCCCGGGACAGGGGGGTCTACGAGCAGTACTTC. Translation gives CASSSRDRGVYEQYF. The chain is built from TRBV6-5 and TRBJ2-7, with 11 bases that match TRBD1. Germline values: CDR1 MNHEY, CDR2 SVGAGI. The ends lost 4 bases at V and 3 bases at J; junction bases unmatched: 5. This CDR3 contains 15 residues.